This T cell receptor beta chain was sequenced during a study of T cells in Graves' hyperthyroidism and ophthalmopathy. The CDR3 is 14 residues long. Trimming removed 0 bases from V and 2 bases from J; junction bases left unmatched: 2. Germline V gene data show CDR1 as SGDLS and CDR2 as YYNGEE. This clonotype was counted many times. There were TCR beta CDR3 regions amplified from RNA transcripts. First-round RT-PCR targeting the TCR CDR3 was performed with the HTBI primer set. TCRdb itself ran the multiplex PCR reads through MiXCR, one entry per CDR3 protein. The table lists 220,000 or so distinct CDR3 sequences, about 16% of them singletons, with 28% in the top ten.

J is TRBJ2-7 and V is TRBV9; 7 bases are shared with TRBD2. The specimen sequenced was blood. The sequence was collected from a woman under 30 with Graves' ophthalmopathy. CDR3 residues: CASSVDGGAYEQYF. The CDR3 DNA reads as TGTGCCAGCAGCGTAGATGGGGGGGCCTACGAGCAGTACTTC.